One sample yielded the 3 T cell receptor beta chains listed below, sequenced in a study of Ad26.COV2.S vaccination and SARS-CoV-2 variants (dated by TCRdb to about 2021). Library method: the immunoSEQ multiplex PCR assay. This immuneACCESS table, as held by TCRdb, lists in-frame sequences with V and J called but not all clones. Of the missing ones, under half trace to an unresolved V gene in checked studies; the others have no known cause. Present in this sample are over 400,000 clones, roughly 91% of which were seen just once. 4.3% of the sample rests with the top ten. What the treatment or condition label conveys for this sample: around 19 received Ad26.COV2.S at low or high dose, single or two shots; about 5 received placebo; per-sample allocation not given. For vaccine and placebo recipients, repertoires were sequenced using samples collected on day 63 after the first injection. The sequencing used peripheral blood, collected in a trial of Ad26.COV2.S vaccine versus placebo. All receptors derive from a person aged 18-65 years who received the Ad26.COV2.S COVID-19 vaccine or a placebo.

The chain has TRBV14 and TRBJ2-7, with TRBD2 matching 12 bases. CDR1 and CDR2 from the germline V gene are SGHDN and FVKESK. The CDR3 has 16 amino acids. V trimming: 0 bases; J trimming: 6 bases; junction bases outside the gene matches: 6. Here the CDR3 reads CASSQELAGGPREQYF. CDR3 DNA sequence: TGTGCCAGCAGCCAAGAGCTAGCGGGAGGGCCCCGCGAGCAGTACTTC. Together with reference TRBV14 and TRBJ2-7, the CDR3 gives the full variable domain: EAGVTQFPSHSVIEKGQTVTLRCDPISGHDNLYWYRRVMGKEIKFLLHFVKESKQDESGMPNNRFLAERTGGTYSTLKVQPAELEDSGVYFCASSQELAGGPREQYFGPGTRLTVT.

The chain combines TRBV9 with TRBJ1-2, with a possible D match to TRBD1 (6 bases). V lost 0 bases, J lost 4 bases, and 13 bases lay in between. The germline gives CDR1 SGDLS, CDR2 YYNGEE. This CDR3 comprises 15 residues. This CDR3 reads CASSVAWGAGYGYTF. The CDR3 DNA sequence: TGTGCCAGCAGCGTAGCTTGGGGGGCCGGCTATGGCTACACCTTC. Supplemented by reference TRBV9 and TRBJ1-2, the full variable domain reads DSGVTQTPKHLITATGQRVTLRCSPRSGDLSVYWYQQSLDQGLQFLIQYYNGEERAKGNILERFSAQQFPDLHSELNLSSLELGDSALYFCASSVAWGAGYGYTFGSGTRLTVV.

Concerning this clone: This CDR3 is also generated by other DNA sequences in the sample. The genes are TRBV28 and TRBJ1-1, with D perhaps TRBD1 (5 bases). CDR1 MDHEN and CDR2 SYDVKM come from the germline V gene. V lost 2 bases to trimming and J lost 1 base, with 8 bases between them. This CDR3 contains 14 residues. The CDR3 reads CASSLGGTNTEAFF. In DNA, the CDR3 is TGTGCCAGCAGTTTAGGGGGGACGAACACTGAAGCTTTCTTT. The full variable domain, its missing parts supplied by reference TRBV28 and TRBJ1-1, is DVKVTQSSRYLVKRTGEKVFLECVQDMDHENMFWYRQDPGLGLRLIYFSYDVKMKEKGDIPEGYSVSREKKERFSLILESASTNQTSMYLCASSLGGTNTEAFFGQGTRLTVV.